This TCR beta chain was identified in a study of metastatic and nonmetastatic thyroid tumors. TCRdb re-called the PCR reads through MiXCR. The sample has around 15,000 clones; 20% to 25% are singletons. General observations from the study: Benign nodules were reported to have significantly lower TCR beta diversity than malignant thyroid tumors, in blood and tumor.

Every patient underwent thyroid surgery untreated. This clone has at least ten counts. Its antigen is currently unknown. V lost 6 bases and J lost 1; bases outside the gene matches: 6. This CDR3 contains 15 residues. Germline loops: CDR1 MNHNS, CDR2 SASEGT. This TCR derives from a female donor with papillary thyroid cancer or a benign thyroid nodule (not recorded which). Some clones in this sample may be carry-over from other donors' samples. The chain couples TRBV6-1 to TRBJ1-1; TRBD1 agrees at 9 bases. Sequencing was performed on adjacent normal tissue. CDR3 nucleotide sequence: TGTGCCAGCAGCCGCCCGACAGGGGGGAACACTGAAGCTTTCTTT. It yields the protein CASSRPTGGNTEAFF.